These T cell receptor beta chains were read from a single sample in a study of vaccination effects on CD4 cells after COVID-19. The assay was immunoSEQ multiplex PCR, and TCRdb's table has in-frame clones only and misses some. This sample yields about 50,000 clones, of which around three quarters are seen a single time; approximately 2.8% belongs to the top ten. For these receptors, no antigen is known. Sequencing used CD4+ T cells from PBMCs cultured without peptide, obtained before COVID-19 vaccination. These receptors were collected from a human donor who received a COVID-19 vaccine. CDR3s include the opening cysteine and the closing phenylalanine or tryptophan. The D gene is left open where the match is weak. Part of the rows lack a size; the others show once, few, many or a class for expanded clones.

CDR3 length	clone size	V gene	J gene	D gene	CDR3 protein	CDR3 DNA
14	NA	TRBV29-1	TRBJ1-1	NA	CSVEDPTGNTEAFF	TGCAGCGTTGAAGACCCAACAGGGAACACTGAAGCTTTCTTT
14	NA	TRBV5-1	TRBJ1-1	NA	CASSFGRANTEAFF	TGCGCCAGCAGCTTCGGCAGGGCTAACACTGAAGCTTTCTTT
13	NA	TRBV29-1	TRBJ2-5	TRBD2	CSVVTSGKETQYF	TGCAGCGTTGTGACTAGCGGGAAAGAGACCCAGTACTTC
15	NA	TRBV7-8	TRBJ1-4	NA	CASSLVRQSNEKLFF	TGTGCCAGCAGCTTAGTTAGACAGTCTAATGAAAAACTGTTTTTT
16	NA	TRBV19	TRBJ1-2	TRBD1	CASRKDRVDPSYGYTF	TGTGCCAGTAGAAAGGACAGGGTCGATCCGTCCTATGGCTACACCTTC
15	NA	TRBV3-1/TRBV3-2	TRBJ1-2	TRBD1	CASSLTGGGFYGYTF	TGTGCCAGCAGCCTGACAGGGGGAGGGTTCTATGGCTACACCTTC
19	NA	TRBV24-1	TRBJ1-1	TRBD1	CATSGATGTGGLMNTEAFF	TGTGCCACCAGTGGAGCCACCGGGACAGGGGGCCTCATGAACACTGAAGCTTTCTTT
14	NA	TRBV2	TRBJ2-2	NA	CASRADRNTGELFF	TGTGCCAGCAGAGCGGACAGGAACACCGGGGAGCTGTTTTTT
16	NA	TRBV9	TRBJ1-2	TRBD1	CASSTLGTGRGYGYTF	TGTGCCAGCAGCACCTTGGGGACAGGGAGAGGCTATGGCTACACCTTC
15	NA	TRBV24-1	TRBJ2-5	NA	CATSDFSGYQETQYF	TGTGCCACCAGTGATTTTTCAGGGTACCAAGAGACCCAGTACTTC
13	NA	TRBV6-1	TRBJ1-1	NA	CASSEKWGTEAFF	TGTGCCAGCAGTGAAAAATGGGGCACTGAAGCTTTCTTT
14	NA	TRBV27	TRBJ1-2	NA	CASSLEGPNYGYTF	TGTGCCAGCAGTTTAGAGGGGCCTAACTATGGCTACACCTTC
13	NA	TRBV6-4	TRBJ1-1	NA	CASRGHGNTEAFF	TGTGCCAGTAGGGGACATGGAAACACTGAAGCTTTCTTT
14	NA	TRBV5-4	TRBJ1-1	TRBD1	CASSVGQGGTEAFF	TGTGCCAGCAGCGTAGGACAGGGGGGCACTGAAGCTTTCTTT
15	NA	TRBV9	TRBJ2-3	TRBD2	CASSVVSGGANTQYF	TGTGCCAGCAGCGTAGTGAGCGGGGGGGCGAATACGCAGTATTTT
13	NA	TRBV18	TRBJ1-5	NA	CASSRDRNQPQHF	TGTGCCAGCTCACGCGACAGAAATCAGCCCCAGCATTTT
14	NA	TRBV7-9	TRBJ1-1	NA	CASSQEYGSCQAFF	TGTGCCAGCAGTCAGGAGTATGGTTCTTGCCAAGCTTTCTTT
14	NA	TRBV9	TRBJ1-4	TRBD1	CASSADRGNEKLFF	TGTGCCAGCAGCGCGGACAGGGGGAATGAAAAACTGTTTTTT
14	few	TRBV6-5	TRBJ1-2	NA	CASSYRTGGFGYTF	TGTGCCAGCAGTTACCGGACGGGAGGATTCGGCTACACCTTC
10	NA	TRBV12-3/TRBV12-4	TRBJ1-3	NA	CASSFTTGHF	TGTGCCAGCAGTTTCACCACTGGTCATTTT
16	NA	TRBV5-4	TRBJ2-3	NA	CASSFRGAERTDTQYF	TGTGCCAGCAGCTTTAGGGGGGCGGAGCGCACAGATACGCAGTATTTT
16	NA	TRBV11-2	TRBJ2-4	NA	CASSPTTGTAKNIQYF	TGTGCCAGCAGCCCGACGACAGGGACTGCCAAAAACATTCAGTACTTC
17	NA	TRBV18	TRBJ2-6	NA	CASSPAGHNSGANVLTF	TGTGCCAGCTCACCAGCGGGACACAACTCTGGGGCCAACGTCCTGACTTTC
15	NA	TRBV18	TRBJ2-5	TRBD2	CASSQLAGGQETQYF	TGTGCCAGCTCACAACTAGCGGGGGGACAAGAGACCCAGTACTTC
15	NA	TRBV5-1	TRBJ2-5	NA	CASSMLNRQEGTQYF	TGCGCCAGCAGCATGCTGAATCGACAGGAGGGGACCCAGTACTTC
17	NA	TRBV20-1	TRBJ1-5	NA	CSASARRDTYSNQPQHF	TGCAGTGCTAGTGCCCGGAGGGACACTTATAGCAATCAGCCCCAGCATTTT
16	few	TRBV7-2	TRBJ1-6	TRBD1	CASRRQGASYNSPLHF	TGTGCCAGCAGACGTCAGGGGGCCTCCTATAATTCACCCCTCCACTTT
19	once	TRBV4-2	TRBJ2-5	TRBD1	CASSPRPVPGQGAAGTQYF	TGTGCCAGCAGCCCGCGACCGGTCCCGGGACAGGGGGCAGCAGGGACCCAGTACTTC
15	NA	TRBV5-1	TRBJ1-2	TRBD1	CASRTGGSFNYGYTF	TGCGCCAGCAGGACAGGGGGGTCGTTCAACTATGGCTACACCTTC
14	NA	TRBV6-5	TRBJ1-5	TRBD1	CASRNRGRGQPQHF	TGTGCCAGCAGGAACAGGGGTCGGGGTCAGCCCCAGCATTTT
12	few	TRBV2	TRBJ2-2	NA	CASTKTTGELFF	TGTGCCAGCACCAAGACAACCGGGGAGCTGTTTTTT
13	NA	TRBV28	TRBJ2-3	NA	CASSSTQGDTQYF	TGTGCCAGCAGTAGCACCCAGGGAGATACGCAGTATTTT
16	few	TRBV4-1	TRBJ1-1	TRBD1	CASSHLGQGLATEAFF	TGCGCCAGCAGCCACTTAGGACAGGGGTTAGCCACTGAAGCTTTCTTT
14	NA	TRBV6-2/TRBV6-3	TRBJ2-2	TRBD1	CASRRDRVPGELFF	TGTGCCAGCCGCCGGGACAGGGTTCCCGGGGAGCTGTTTTTT
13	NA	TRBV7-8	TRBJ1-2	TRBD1	CASSPRDRGGYTF	TGTGCCAGCAGCCCCCGGGACAGGGGTGGCTACACCTTC
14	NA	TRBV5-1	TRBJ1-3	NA	CASATGGAGNTIYF	TGCGCCAGCGCAACGGGGGGGGCTGGAAACACCATATATTTT
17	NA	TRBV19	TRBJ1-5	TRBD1	CASADSGTGYSNQPQHF	TGTGCCAGCGCAGACTCCGGGACAGGTTATAGCAATCAGCCCCAGCATTTT
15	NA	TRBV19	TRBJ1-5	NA	CASSTLDITREPQHF	TGTGCCAGTAGTACTCTCGACATCACTAGGGAGCCCCAGCATTTT
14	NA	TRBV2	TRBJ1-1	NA	CASRPGQKTTEAFF	TGTGCCAGCAGACCAGGACAGAAGACTACTGAAGCTTTCTTT
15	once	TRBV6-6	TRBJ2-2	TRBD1	CASSYGQGGTGELFF	TGTGCCAGCAGTTACGGACAGGGGGGGACCGGGGAGCTGTTTTTT
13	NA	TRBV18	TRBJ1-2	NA	CASSPLGGDGYTF	TGTGCCAGCTCACCGTTGGGGGGCGATGGCTACACCTTC
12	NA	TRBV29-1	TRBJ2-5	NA	CSTAGGQETQYF	TGCAGCACCGCGGGCGGCCAAGAGACCCAGTACTTC
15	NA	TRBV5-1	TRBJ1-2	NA	CASSLAGLGNYGYTF	TGCGCCAGCAGCTTGGCAGGGTTGGGAAACTATGGCTACACCTTC
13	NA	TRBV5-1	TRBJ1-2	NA	CASSLRGNYGYTF	TGCGCCAGCAGCTTGCGTGGTAACTATGGCTACACCTTC
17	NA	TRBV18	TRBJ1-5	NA	CASSPGQGSYSNQPQHF	TGTGCCAGCTCACCGGGGCAAGGCTCCTATAGCAATCAGCCCCAGCATTTT
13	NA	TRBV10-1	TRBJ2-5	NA	CASSESWGETQYF	TGCGCCAGCAGTGAGTCTTGGGGGGAGACCCAGTACTTC
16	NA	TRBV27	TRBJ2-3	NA	CASSLFAGAVGDTQYF	TGTGCCAGCAGTTTATTCGCGGGGGCGGTTGGAGATACGCAGTATTTT
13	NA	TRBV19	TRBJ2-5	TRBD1	CASGQGYQETQYF	TGTGCCAGTGGACAGGGGTACCAAGAGACCCAGTACTTC
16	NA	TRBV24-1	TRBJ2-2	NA	CATSDPGTGDTGELFF	TGTGCCACCAGTGATCCCGGGACGGGAGATACCGGGGAGCTGTTTTTT
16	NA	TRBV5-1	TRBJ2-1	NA	CASSLALAETNNEQFF	TGCGCCAGCAGCTTGGCCTTGGCAGAGACCAACAATGAGCAGTTCTTC
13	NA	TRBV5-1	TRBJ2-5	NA	CASNRGNQETQYF	TGCGCCAGCAACCGGGGGAACCAAGAGACCCAGTACTTC
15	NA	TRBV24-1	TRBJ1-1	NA	CATSDPRQPNTEAFF	TGTGCCACCAGTGACCCCCGGCAACCGAACACTGAAGCTTTCTTT
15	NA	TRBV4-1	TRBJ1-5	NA	CASSQAVQLNQPQHF	TGCGCCAGCAGCCAAGCGGTCCAGCTCAATCAGCCCCAGCATTTT
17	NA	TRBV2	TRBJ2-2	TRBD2	CASRKELAGGPTGELFF	TGTGCCAGCCGTAAGGAACTAGCGGGGGGGCCCACCGGGGAGCTGTTTTTT